What follows are 27 T cell receptor beta chains derived from one specimen sequenced in a study of T-cell reconstitution after alpha-beta-depleted transplantation in children. Preparation of the TCRbeta library was carried out with unique molecular identifiers. TCRdb itself ran the PCR reads through MiXCR, one entry per CDR3 protein. The top ten clones hold just under 30% of a sample with some 460,000 distinct CDR3 sequences, roughly 17% of them seen once. Sequencing used PBMCs, mostly from graft donor cells, obtained 360 days after TCRalphabeta/CD19-depleted stem cell transplant. Every receptor here comes from a boy younger than two who had a stem cell transplant for Wiskott-Aldrich syndrome, so the T cells may come from the graft donor.

This clonotype was counted a few times. The chain couples TRBV5-1 to TRBJ2-1; TRBD2 is a possible D gene (6 bases). Trimming took 3 bases from V and 8 from J, leaving 15 bases between them. The CDR3 is made up of 14 amino acids. The germline V gene has CDR1 SGHRS and CDR2 YFSETQ. The CDR3 here is CASSSAGLLDEQFF. The CDR3 nucleotides are TGCGCCAGCAGCTCGGCGGGACTCCTCGATGAGCAGTTCTTC.

This chain joins TRBV29-1 and TRBJ1-1; 12 bases line up with TRBD1. CDR1 SQVTM and CDR2 ANQGSEA come from the germline V gene. The V gene end was trimmed by 7 bases and the J gene end by 7 bases; junction bases not matched to a gene: 4. The length of the CDR3 is 12 residues. The CDR3 region has the DNA TGCAGCGGGGACAGGGGGCATGGTGAAGCTTTCTTT. It yields the protein CSGDRGHGEAFF.

This clonotype was seen more than once but under ten times. The chain carries TRBV20-1 and TRBJ1-2, with no clear D. V shed 0 bases and J shed 6 bases, with 11 bases lying between them. CDR1 DFQATT and CDR2 SNEGSKA come from the germline V gene (reference sequence). This CDR3 has 13 amino acids. CDR3 loop: CSARDVGRHGYTF. CDR3 coding DNA: TGCAGTGCTAGAGACGTAGGGCGACATGGCTACACCTTC.

This clonotype was counted a few times. The chain links TRBV19 to TRBJ2-4; 9 nucleotides match TRBD1. J gave up 0 bases and V 5 bases, and 8 bases lay outside the gene matches. This CDR3 region has 17 residues. The germline V gene has CDR1 LNHDA and CDR2 SQIVND (reference sequence). CDR3 residues: CASSGRHRGRAKNIQYF. As DNA, the CDR3 is TGTGCCAGTAGTGGGAGACACAGGGGGCGAGCCAAAAACATTCAGTACTTC.

The V gene is TRBV29-1, the J gene TRBJ2-1; a weak D match, TRBD2 (6 bases). This CDR3 comprises 14 residues. V was clipped by 6 bases and J by 1 base, with 13 bases between them. Looked up from germline, CDR1 is SQVTM and CDR2 is ANQGSEA. The CDR3 DNA sequence: TGCAGCGTGTTAGCGGAAGCATCCTACAATGAGCAGTTCTTC. Translation gives CSVLAEASYNEQFF.

Comment on this clonotype: An end of the junction does not agree with germline; a read error may underlie this. The chain uses TRBV3-1 and TRBJ2-7; 10 bases agree with TRBD1. Germline V lookup: CDR1 LGHDT, CDR2 YNNKEL (reference sequence). This CDR3 comprises 14 residues. CDR3 region: CAISTRQGAHEQYF. The CDR3 coding sequence is TGTGCCATCAGCACCCGACAGGGGGCCCACGAGCAGTACTTC.

This chain's CDR3 is CASSARDRVRSVETQYF. The CDR3, as DNA: TGTGCCAGCAGCGCCCGGGACAGGGTCCGGAGTGTGGAGACCCAGTACTTC. This rearrangement joins TRBV9 to TRBJ2-5; 9 nucleotides match TRBD1. J lost 5 bases, V lost 3 bases, and 14 bases had no gene match. CDR3 size: 17 residues. Germline CDR1 and CDR2: SGDLS and YYNGEE.

The sample holds a few counts of this clonotype. The CDR3 DNA follows: TGCAGTGCTAGTCGCCGGGACAGGGGTTACTATGGCTACACCTTC. It is translated as CSASRRDRGYYGYTF. V usage is TRBV20-1 and J usage is TRBJ1-2; the match to TRBD1 covers 10 bases. The germline V gene encodes CDR1 DFQATT and CDR2 SNEGSKA (reference sequence). The CDR3 spans 15 residues. With 3 bases clipped from V and 3 bases from J, the junction kept 7 bases outside the gene matches.

The chain couples TRBV20-1 to TRBJ2-3, with 8 bases matching TRBD2. Germline V gives CDR1 DFQATT, CDR2 SNEGSKA (reference sequence). This CDR3 region has 12 residues. After removal of 2 bases from V and 8 bases from J, the junction contained 3 bases not matched to a gene. The CDR3 spells CSARPRGGTQYF. CDR3 DNA sequence: TGCAGTGCTAGACCTCGGGGGGGTACGCAGTATTTT.

This clonotype was seen a few times. The V and J genes are TRBV29-1 and TRBJ2-4; D call uncertain. Germline CDR1 reads SQVTM; CDR2 reads ANQGSEA. This CDR3 comprises 14 residues. With 5 bases removed from V and 0 bases from J, the gap between germline ends came to 11 bases. Here the CDR3 reads CSVRTSLAKNIQYF. The CDR3 nucleotides are TGCAGCGTTCGGACGTCCTTAGCCAAAAACATTCAGTACTTC.

In this sample, this clonotype turned up a few times. This chain connects TRBV20-1 to TRBJ1-4; D unclear. Trimming shortened V by 6 bases and J by 5 bases, and 13 bases separated the two germline ends. This CDR3 region has 13 residues. The germline gives CDR1 DFQATT, CDR2 SNEGSKA (reference sequence). This chain's CDR3 is CSAREGVNEKLFF. CDR3 DNA sequence: TGCAGTGCGAGGGAGGGCGTAAATGAAAAACTGTTTTTT.

V gene TRBV29-1 combines with J gene TRBJ2-3; tentatively, D is TRBD2 (6 bases). The CDR3 contains 13 residues. Germline values: CDR1 SQVTM, CDR2 ANQGSEA. Trimming removed 6 bases from V and 2 bases from J, with 12 bases in between. CDR3 residues: CSVHGRPTDTQYF. In DNA, the CDR3 is TGCAGCGTGCACGGGAGACCCACAGATACGCAGTATTTT.

This sequence joins TRBV29-1 and TRBJ1-1, with D possibly matching TRBD1 (6 bases). The CDR3 runs to 14 residues. Germline CDR1 and CDR2: SQVTM and ANQGSEA. The V end was cut by 4 bases, the J end by 4 bases, with 16 bases between. DNA of the CDR3: TGCAGCGTTGGGCCGGGGGGCAGGCCCACTGAAGCTTTCTTT. Translated, it gives CSVGPGGRPTEAFF.

At least ten counts were recorded for this clonotype. This chain links TRBV10-3 with TRBJ2-5; 8 bases are a match to TRBD1. V lost 0 bases, J lost 2 bases, and 5 bases stayed unmatched. CDR3 length equals 16 residues. CDR1 and CDR2 (germline): ENHRY, SYGVKD. The CDR3 DNA is TGTGCCATCAGTGAGTCGGTGACAGGGGAGCAAGAGACCCAGTACTTC. The encoded protein is CAISESVTGEQETQYF.

This clonotype was counted a few times. V and J are TRBV15 and TRBJ2-1, with D possibly TRBD2 on 5 matching bases. The germline gives CDR1 LNHNV, CDR2 YYDKDF (reference sequence). This CDR3 spans 16 amino acids. Trimming stripped 5 bases from V and 6 bases from J, with 20 bases between. The CDR3 loop is CATSGLSWEYGNEQFF. The CDR3 nucleotides are TGTGCCACCAGCGGACTCTCTTGGGAATATGGCAATGAGCAGTTCTTC. Full variable domain (rest looked up from reference TRBV15 and TRBJ2-1): DAMVIQNPRYQVTQFGKPVTLSCSQTLNHNVMYWYQQKSSQAPKLLFHYYDKDFNNEADTPDNFQSRRPNTSFCFLDIRSPGLGDTAMYLCATSGLSWEYGNEQFFGPGTRLTVL.

This clonotype has only a few counts. V and J are TRBV15 and TRBJ2-1; D is possibly TRBD1 (6 bases). Germline CDR1 and CDR2: LNHNV and YYDKDF (reference sequence). V lost 1 base, J lost 0 bases, and 10 bases lay in between. The CDR3 sequence is 16 residues long. CDR3 region: CATSRVPRGSYNEQFF. The CDR3 DNA reads as TGTGCCACCAGCAGAGTCCCCAGGGGCTCCTACAATGAGCAGTTCTTC.

Only a few counts were recorded for this clonotype. The chain links TRBV12-3 or TRBV12-4 to TRBJ2-7; 8 nucleotides line up with TRBD2. CDR3 size: 13 residues. With 1 base clipped from V and 11 bases from J, the junction kept 7 bases outside the gene matches. CDR3 sequence (DNA): TGTGCCAGCAGTTTAGGAGCGGGGGTTCGGGAGTACTTC. Amino acids: CASSLGAGVREYF.

This clonotype has only a few counts. The chain employs TRBV12-3 or TRBV12-4 and TRBJ1-3; D is undetermined. CDR3 length: 14 amino acids. The V end lost 7 bases, the J end lost 4 bases, and 14 bases lay between the germline ends. The CDR3 region has the DNA TGTGCCAGCACCCTTAGTCCTATCGGAAACACCATATATTTT. The encoded protein is CASTLSPIGNTIYF.

This clonotype turned up a few times. This chain uses TRBV20-1 with TRBJ2-7; no definite D call. V was cut by 0 bases and J by 3 bases, with 9 bases left in between. The CDR3 is 13 amino acids. Germline V lookup: CDR1 DFQATT, CDR2 SNEGSKA (reference sequence). The chain's CDR3 is CSARDTPGYEQYF. The CDR3 coding sequence is TGCAGTGCTAGAGATACGCCGGGCTACGAGCAGTACTTC.

The chain couples TRBV27 to TRBJ2-1; possibly TRBD2 for D (6 bases). V lost 3 bases, J lost 9 bases, and 21 bases lay in between. CDR1 and CDR2 from the germline V gene are MNHEY and SMNVEV (reference sequence). This CDR3 spans 16 amino acids. Here the CDR3 reads CASSFYGTAGRSEQFF. CDR3 nucleotides: TGTGCCAGCAGTTTTTACGGGACTGCCGGACGGTCTGAGCAGTTCTTC.

This clonotype was counted only a few times. The chain carries TRBV5-1 and TRBJ2-7; either TRBD1 or TRBD2 may supply D (5 bases each). The germline V gene encodes CDR1 SGHRS and CDR2 YFSETQ. The CDR3 totals 15 residues. Trimming stripped 0 bases from V and 3 bases from J, with 13 bases between. CDR3 DNA sequence: TGCGCCAGCAGCTTGGGGGGGACCCCTCTCTACGAGCAGTACTTC. Its protein is CASSLGGTPLYEQYF.

This clonotype occurred a few times. The chain recombines TRBV7-2 with TRBJ2-7, with D hard to call. Germline V CDR1 and CDR2: SGHTA, FQGNSA. V was trimmed by 5 bases and J by 2 bases, leaving 4 bases between them. CDR3 length: 11 amino acids. The CDR3 DNA sequence: TGTGCCAGCAGCATCACCTACGAGCAGTACTTC. The encoded protein is CASSITYEQYF.

This chain links TRBV24-1 with TRBJ1-6; the D is unclear. From germline, CDR1 is KGHDR and CDR2 SFDVKD. V lost 0 bases and J lost 6, with 8 bases in between. This CDR3 has 15 residues. The CDR3 protein is CATSDLLDTNSPLHF. The CDR3 coding sequence is TGTGCCACCAGTGATTTGCTTGACACTAATTCACCCCTCCACTTT.

This chain joins TRBV28 and TRBJ2-1; D tentatively reads TRBD1 or TRBD2 (5 bases each). V was cut by 7 bases and J by 0 bases, with 13 bases left in between. CDR1 MDHEN and CDR2 SYDVKM come from the germline V gene. The CDR3 has 15 amino acids. The CDR3 nucleotides are TGTGCCAGCAATGTGGGACGGAGCTCCTACAATGAGCAGTTCTTC. Residues: CASNVGRSSYNEQFF.

This clonotype was observed a handful of times. V usage is TRBV18 and J usage is TRBJ1-1; tentative D call: TRBD1 (6 bases). The CDR3 has 14 amino acids. Germline assignment: CDR1 KGHSH and CDR2 LQKENI. Trimming took 1 base from V and 7 from J, leaving 13 bases between them. CDR3 region: CASSPHGGAVEAFF. The CDR3 region has the DNA TGTGCCAGCTCACCACATGGGGGGGCAGTTGAAGCTTTCTTT.

The chain has TRBV10-1 and TRBJ2-3, with 12 bases that match TRBD2. V was clipped by 2 bases and J by 1 base; unmatched bases: 7. Per germline, CDR1 WNHNN and CDR2 SYGVQD (reference sequence). The CDR3 is 18 amino acids. DNA for the CDR3: TGCGCCAGCAGTGAGGTCCTACTAGCGGGGGGCCGCACAGATACGCAGTATTTT. It encodes CASSEVLLAGGRTDTQYF.

This clonotype was detected only a few times. The chain is built from TRBV30 and TRBJ2-1; D ambiguous. CDR1 is GTSNPN and CDR2 is SVGIG in the germline V gene (reference sequence). The CDR3 runs to 13 residues. Trimming removed 3 bases at V and 2 bases at J, with 8 bases between. DNA of the CDR3: TGTGCCTGGAGGACCTCTACCTACAATGAGCAGTTCTTC. It encodes CAWRTSTYNEQFF.